One T cell receptor beta chain is described in this entry. Its antigen is currently unknown. The CDR3 has 15 residues. Trimming shortened V by 2 bases and J by 4 bases, and 15 bases separated the two germline ends. CDR1 is SGHRS, CDR2 YFSETQ, per germline. These data originate in a study of T cell responses to AZD1222 COVID-19 vaccine. Across the study: Second-dose intervals of approximately 4 or approximately 12 weeks were pooled. General observations from the study: The study found vaccine-associated CD4 TCRs spanning spike, dominant at 160-218 and 743-854. Repertoires were obtained solely post-peak T cell response.

The method was immunoSEQ multiplex PCR; TCRdb's version includes in-frame clones alone and lacks a portion of them. The sample has roughly 140,000 clones, more than 80% seen once; the top ten hold roughly 1.7%. The starting material was peripheral blood, obtained on day 0 of AZD1222 vaccination. This chain links TRBV5-1 with TRBJ1-2, with no clear D. The sequence came from an adult in good health. In nucleotides, the CDR3 is TGCGCCAGCAGCTTACCAGAAGAGGGTTTCTATGGCTACACCTTC. Encoded protein: CASSLPEEGFYGYTF. The whole variable domain, remainder taken from reference TRBV5-1 and TRBJ1-2, is KAGVTQTPRYLIKTRGQQVTLSCSPISGHRSVSWYQQTPGQGLQFLFEYFSETQRNKGNFPGRFSGRQFSNSRSEMNVSTLELGDSALYLCASSLPEEGFYGYTFGSGTRLTVV.